The 11 T cell receptor beta chains presented below share a single source sample, sequenced in a study of human CD4 T cells and Enterobacteriaceae. TCRdb keeps only in-frame clones here, not all; method: immunoSEQ multiplex PCR. Among 25,000 to 35,000 clones listed, about 80% were seen once. The memory gate held CD4+ cells that were not CD45RA+CCR7+CD95- naive cells, over 98% pure. Source material: memory CD4+ T cells from blood. The receptors come from a human donor in good health.

The chain recombines TRBV10-3 with TRBJ1-5, with TRBD1 identical over 8 bases. The CDR3 totals 15 residues. CDR1 ENHRY and CDR2 SYGVKD come from the germline V gene. V lost 8 bases, J lost 0 bases, and 6 bases stayed unmatched. CDR3 sequence reads: CAIGTGTYSNQPQHF. As DNA, the CDR3 is TGTGCCATCGGGACAGGCACTTATAGCAATCAGCCCCAGCATTTT.

The genes are TRBV19 and TRBJ2-1; 7 nucleotides agree with TRBD2. J lost 1 base, V lost 3 bases, and 12 bases had no gene match. The CDR3 runs to 18 residues. Germline loops: CDR1 LNHDA, CDR2 SQIVND (reference sequence). CDR3 sequence: CASSMGRLGGSSYNEQFF. The CDR3 DNA sequence: TGTGCCAGTAGTATGGGTCGGTTGGGGGGGAGTTCCTACAATGAGCAGTTCTTC.

The chain links TRBV5-4 to TRBJ1-1; D is unclear. Germline V gene data show CDR1 as SGHNT and CDR2 as YYREEE (reference sequence). The CDR3 sequence is 13 residues long. V lost 1 base, J lost 1 base, and 5 bases lay in between. CDR3 sequence: CASSLQENTEAFF. The CDR3 region has the DNA TGTGCCAGCAGCTTGCAAGAGAACACTGAAGCTTTCTTT.

This CDR3 reads CASSLEVSSSTDTQYF. The CDR3 DNA reads as TGCGCCAGCAGCTTGGAGGTCTCCTCTAGCACAGATACGCAGTATTTT. The chain employs TRBV5-1 and TRBJ2-3; D remains ambiguous. The CDR3 has 16 amino acids. Germline V gives CDR1 SGHRS, CDR2 YFSETQ. V was pared by 0 bases and J by 0 bases, with 11 bases between.

This clone was seen a handful of times. As DNA, the CDR3 is TGCGCCAGCAGCTGGGTTCCTAATGAAAAACTGTTTTTT. Translating it yields CASSWVPNEKLFF. This chain links TRBV5-1 with TRBJ1-4; D unresolved. The ends were cut back, 3 bases at V and 3 bases at J, with 6 bases in the middle. This CDR3 comprises 13 residues. Germline loops: CDR1 SGHRS, CDR2 YFSETQ.

The V gene is TRBV6-5, the J gene TRBJ2-7, with D hard to call. Between the trimmed V and J ends, which lost 5 bases and 7 bases, there was a span of 15 bases. The germline CDR1 and CDR2 sequences are MNHEY and SVGAGI. The CDR3 covers 13 residues. DNA for the CDR3: TGTGCCAGCAGTCAAGGAGTCCAGAGGGAGCAGTACTTC. Translating it yields CASSQGVQREQYF.

The V and J genes are TRBV9 and TRBJ2-2, with 7 bases that match TRBD1. This CDR3 is built from 16 residues. CDR1 is SGDLS, CDR2 YYNGEE, per germline. After removal of 4 bases from V and 5 bases from J, the junction contained 11 bases not matched to a gene. CDR3 DNA: TGTGCCAGCAGCTCACGTTGGGGACAGCTTACCGGGGAGCTGTTTTTT. This translates into CASSSRWGQLTGELFF.

By share, this clone counts as medium-sized. The V gene is TRBV4-1, the J gene TRBJ2-5, with 7 bases lining up with TRBD2. CDR1 is MGHRA and CDR2 is YSYEKL in the germline V gene. V trimming: 1 base; J trimming: 2 bases; junction bases outside the gene matches: 4. The CDR3 contains 15 residues. As DNA, the CDR3 is TGCGCCAGCAGCCAAGCTTCGGGGGGTCAAGAGACCCAGTACTTC. Protein product: CASSQASGGQETQYF.

The J gene is TRBJ2-7, the V gene TRBV21-1; the table's D call, TRBD1, was not checked against the DNA. TRBV21-1 is a recognized pseudogene. The CDR3 loop spans 18 amino acids. In DNA, the CDR3 is TGTGCCAGCAGCAAAGCGCTTTGTGGACAGGGGGCTTCCCACGAGCAGTACTTC. Protein product: CASSKALCGQGASHEQYF.

A few counts support this clone. DNA of the CDR3: TGTGCCAGCAGCCGACAGGGGAACACTGAAGCTTTCTTT. This sequence encodes CASSRQGNTEAFF. This rearrangement joins TRBV7-2 to TRBJ1-1; 7 nucleotides line up with TRBD1. CDR3 size: 13 residues. Germline V lookup: CDR1 SGHTA, CDR2 FQGNSA. The J segment lost 1 base and the V segment lost 5 bases, leaving 1 base of the junction unmatched.

The chain couples TRBV19 to TRBJ2-3, with D possibly matching TRBD2 (5 bases). V shed 5 bases and J shed 1 base, with 16 bases lying between them. CDR1 is LNHDA, CDR2 SQIVND, per germline (reference sequence). This CDR3 spans 16 amino acids. The CDR3 reads CASSPALALGTDTQYF. CDR3 DNA: TGTGCCAGTAGTCCAGCCCTAGCTCTCGGCACAGATACGCAGTATTTT.